The sequence of this TCR beta chain was determined in a study of lymphopenia after photon versus proton radiotherapy. Sequencing used immunoSEQ multiplex PCR; TCRdb keeps in-frame clones, though not all of them. Altogether over 50,000 clones are present, approximately 86% being singletons, with the ten largest covering approximately 2.4%. At least ten counts were recorded for this clone. What it recognizes is unknown. Study-wide findings and caveats: Larger post-nadir TCR diversity loss correlated inversely with survival in deceased patients.

This sequence originates from a man in his forties or fifties with gastric cancer. Sequences were derived from peripheral blood, sampled from a patient treated with photon-based radiotherapy.

Here the CDR3 reads CASSLAASGAKETQYF. The CDR3 DNA reads as TGTGCCAGCAGCTTAGCGGCTAGCGGGGCCAAAGAGACCCAGTACTTC. This sequence joins TRBV7-9 and TRBJ2-5, with 9 bases fitting TRBD2. The CDR3 contains 16 residues. Trimming cost V 0 bases and J 3 bases; bases outside gene matches: 5. The germline gives CDR1 SEHNR, CDR2 FQNEAQ (reference sequence).